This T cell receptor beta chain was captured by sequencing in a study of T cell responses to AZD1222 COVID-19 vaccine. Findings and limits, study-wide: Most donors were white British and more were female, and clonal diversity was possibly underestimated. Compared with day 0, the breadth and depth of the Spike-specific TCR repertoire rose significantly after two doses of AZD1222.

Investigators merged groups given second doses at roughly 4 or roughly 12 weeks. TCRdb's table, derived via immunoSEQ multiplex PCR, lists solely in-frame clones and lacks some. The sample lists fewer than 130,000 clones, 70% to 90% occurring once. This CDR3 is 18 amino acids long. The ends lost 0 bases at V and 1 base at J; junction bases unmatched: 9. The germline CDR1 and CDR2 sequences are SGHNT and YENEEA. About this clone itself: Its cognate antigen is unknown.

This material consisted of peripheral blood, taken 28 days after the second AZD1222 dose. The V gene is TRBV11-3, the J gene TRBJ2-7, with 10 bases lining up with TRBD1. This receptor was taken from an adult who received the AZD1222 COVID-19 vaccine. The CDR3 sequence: CASSLDQGGTGVSYEQYF. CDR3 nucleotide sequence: TGTGCCAGCAGCTTAGATCAGGGCGGGACAGGGGTTTCCTACGAGCAGTACTTC.